What follows is one TCR beta chain and its context. Its specificity is not known. Trimming left V 4 bases short and J 0 bases short, with 14 bases between. The CDR3 spans 16 residues. Looked up from germline, CDR1 is SGHRS and CDR2 is YFSETQ. Treatment denoted: roughly 19 received Ad26.COV2.S at low or high dose, single or two shots; about 5 received placebo; per-sample allocation not given. Repertoires come from day 63 after the first vaccine or placebo injection. The data stem from a study of Ad26.COV2.S vaccination and SARS-CoV-2 variants. General study points: The placebo group had lower spike-specific TCR breadth than the vaccine recipients did. Across vaccine and placebo recipients, the breadth of non-spike TCRs was similar. Vaccinees reportedly had broad spike-specific CD8+ and CD4+ T cell responses.

The assay was immunoSEQ multiplex PCR, and TCRdb's table has in-frame clones only and misses some. Here the sample spans about 350,000 clones, approximately 84% being singletons. The gene calls are TRBV5-1 and TRBJ2-1, with no clear D. This TCR derives from a person between 18 and 60 years old who received the Ad26.COV2.S COVID-19 vaccine or a placebo. The sample in question was peripheral blood, obtained in a trial of Ad26.COV2.S vaccine versus placebo. The CDR3 region is CASSVDELGSYNEQFF. The CDR3 DNA sequence: TGCGCCAGCAGCGTGGACGAACTCGGCTCCTACAATGAGCAGTTCTTC.